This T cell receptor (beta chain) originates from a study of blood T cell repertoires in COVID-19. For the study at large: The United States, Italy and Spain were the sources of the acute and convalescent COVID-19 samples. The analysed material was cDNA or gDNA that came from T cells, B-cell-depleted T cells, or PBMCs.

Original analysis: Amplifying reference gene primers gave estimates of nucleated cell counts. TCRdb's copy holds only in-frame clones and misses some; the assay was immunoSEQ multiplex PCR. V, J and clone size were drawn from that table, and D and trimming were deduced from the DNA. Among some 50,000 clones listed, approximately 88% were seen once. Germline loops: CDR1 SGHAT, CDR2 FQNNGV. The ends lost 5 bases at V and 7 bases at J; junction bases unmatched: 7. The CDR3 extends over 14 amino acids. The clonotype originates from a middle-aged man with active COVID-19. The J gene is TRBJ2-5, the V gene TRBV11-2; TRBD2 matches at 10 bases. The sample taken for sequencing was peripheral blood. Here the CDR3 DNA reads TGTGCCAGCAGCCTTGGGACTAGCGAGGCGACCCAGTACTTC. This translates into CASSLGTSEATQYF.